The rows below give T cell receptor beta chains drawn from one sample of a study of blood T cell repertoires in COVID-19. Sequencing used immunoSEQ multiplex PCR; TCRdb keeps in-frame clones, though not all of them. The table records about 240,000 clones, 70% to 75% of them present only once. The specimen sequenced was peripheral blood. The receptor source for this set is a woman older than 75 with acute or convalescent COVID-19. Both conserved end residues are part of each CDR3. D genes are given only for firm matches. The size field is filled for only some rows; it gives once, few, many or a size class.

.	.	TRBV4-2	TRBJ1-1	CASSQEGPEAFF	TGTGCCAGCAGCCAAGAGGGGCCTGAAGCTTTCTTT
.	TRBD1	TRBV30	TRBJ1-5	CAWGQGNRQPQHF	TGTGCCTGGGGACAGGGGAATCGCCAGCCCCAGCATTTT
few	.	TRBV5-1	TRBJ2-7	CAYYEVGISYEQYF	TGCGCCTACTACGAAGTCGGAATCTCCTACGAGCAGTACTTC
.	.	TRBV12-3/TRBV12-4	TRBJ1-2	CASSLIRADGYTF	TGTGCCAGCAGTTTAATCAGGGCCGATGGCTACACCTTC
.	.	TRBV28	TRBJ1-1	CASSFPPLDTNTEAFF	TGTGCCAGCAGTTTTCCTCCCCTGGACACAAACACTGAAGCTTTCTTT
once	TRBD2	TRBV27	TRBJ2-3	CASSFRGGNTQYF	TGTGCCAGCAGTTTCCGGGGGGGGAATACGCAGTATTTT
.	TRBD1	TRBV6-5	TRBJ2-2	CATGTGGTGELFF	TGTGCCACCGGGACAGGGGGGACCGGGGAGCTGTTTTTT
.	.	TRBV6-5	TRBJ1-1	CASITQGFTEAFF	TGTGCCAGCATTACTCAGGGATTCACTGAAGCTTTCTTT
.	.	TRBV30	TRBJ2-7	CAWSPKRRGVGEQYF	TGTGCCTGGAGTCCCAAGCGGAGAGGCGTTGGGGAGCAGTACTTC
.	TRBD1	TRBV7-2	TRBJ2-7	CASSSRWGTGNSYEQYF	TGTGCCAGCAGCTCACGATGGGGGACAGGGAACTCCTACGAGCAGTACTTC
.	.	TRBV6-5	TRBJ1-1	CASSTGKNTEAFF	TGTGCCAGCAGTACAGGCAAGAACACTGAAGCTTTCTTT
.	.	TRBV7-3	TRBJ1-1	CASSLANGGNTEAFF	TGTGCCAGCAGCTTAGCTAACGGGGGGAACACTGAAGCTTTCTTT
.	TRBD1	TRBV28	TRBJ1-5	CASRSRTGGILQPQHF	TGTGCCAGCAGATCCAGGACAGGGGGCATTTTGCAGCCCCAGCATTTT
.	TRBD1	TRBV5-1	TRBJ1-2	CASSRDGSNRGSGYTF	TGCGCCAGCAGCCGAGATGGTTCGAACAGGGGCTCGGGCTACACCTTC
.	.	TRBV20-1	TRBJ2-1	CSARDGAYKFF	TGCAGTGCTAGAGATGGGGCCTATAAGTTCTTC
.	TRBD1	TRBV5-4	TRBJ1-1	CASSLNRGNTEAFF	TGTGCCAGCAGCTTAAACAGGGGGAACACTGAAGCTTTCTTT
.	TRBD2	TRBV10-3	TRBJ2-1	CAISAGTSGTYNEQFF	TGTGCCATCAGTGCGGGGACTAGCGGAACCTACAATGAGCAGTTCTTC
few	TRBD1	TRBV10-3	TRBJ2-1	CATGDSYNEQFF	TGTGCCACCGGGGACAGTTACAATGAGCAGTTCTTC
.	TRBD2	TRBV6-5	TRBJ2-1	CASSSVPSGSVEQFF	TGTGCCAGCAGCTCCGTCCCTAGCGGGAGCGTCGAGCAGTTCTTC
.	TRBD2	TRBV5-4	TRBJ2-2	CATSPPAGAVTGELFF	TGTGCCACCAGCCCCCCGGCGGGAGCTGTCACCGGGGAGCTGTTTTTT
.	.	TRBV6-5	TRBJ2-2	CASSLGRANTGELFF	TGTGCCAGCTCCCTAGGGCGGGCGAACACCGGGGAGCTGTTTTTT
few	TRBD1	TRBV5-1	TRBJ1-4	CASCRVQGANEKLFF	TGCGCCAGCTGCCGCGTACAGGGGGCGAATGAAAAACTGTTTTTT
many	TRBD2	TRBV19	TRBJ2-5	CASSPIAGGLQETQYF	TGTGCCAGTAGCCCAATAGCGGGGGGACTCCAAGAGACCCAGTACTTC
.	.	TRBV2	TRBJ1-2	CASNRAIYGYTF	TGTGCCAGCAACAGGGCAATCTATGGCTACACCTTC
few	TRBD1	TRBV9	TRBJ2-1	CASSVGQGARNEQFF	TGTGCCAGCAGCGTAGGGCAGGGGGCAAGGAATGAGCAGTTCTTC
.	TRBD1	TRBV6-5	TRBJ2-7	CASSYRDRGAYEQYF	TGTGCCAGCAGTTACCGTGACAGGGGGGCCTACGAGCAGTACTTC
once	.	TRBV7-2	TRBJ2-4	CASSLQGAKNIQYF	TGTGCCAGCAGCTTACAGGGAGCCAAAAACATTCAGTACTTC
few	.	TRBV4-1	TRBJ1-1	CASSPGQQINTEAFF	TGCGCCAGCAGCCCAGGGCAGCAGATAAACACTGAAGCTTTCTTT
.	.	TRBV7-9	TRBJ1-2	CASGQGSTYGYTF	TGTGCCAGCGGGCAGGGGTCTACCTATGGCTACACCTTC
.	.	TRBV18	TRBJ1-1	CASSPTPNTEAFF	TGTGCCAGCTCACCGACACCTAACACTGAAGCTTTCTTT
.	TRBD1	TRBV5-8	TRBJ2-5	CASSIGQGRQQETQYF	TGTGCCAGCAGCATCGGACAGGGTAGGCAACAAGAGACCCAGTACTTC
.	TRBD1	TRBV7-2	TRBJ1-3	CASSRDRGEGNTIYF	TGTGCCAGCAGTCGGGACAGGGGCGAGGGGAACACCATATATTTT
.	.	TRBV3-1/TRBV3-2	TRBJ2-5	CASSHLRGASSETQYF	TGTGCCAGCAGCCATCTCAGGGGGGCGTCCTCAGAGACCCAGTACTTC
.	.	TRBV29-1	TRBJ2-7	CSVGGPNSYEQYF	TGCAGCGTTGGAGGGCCCAACTCCTACGAGCAGTACTTC
.	.	TRBV20-1	TRBJ1-1	CSARGHTEAFF	TGCAGTGCTAGAGGGCACACTGAAGCTTTCTTT
.	.	TRBV3-1/TRBV3-2	TRBJ1-2	CASSHLGQRANYGYTF	TGTGCCAGCAGCCATCTAGGACAAAGAGCTAACTATGGCTACACCTTC
.	TRBD1	TRBV5-1	TRBJ1-1	CASSPGPGGTEAFF	TGCGCCAGCAGCCCTGGGCCAGGGGGCACTGAAGCTTTCTTT